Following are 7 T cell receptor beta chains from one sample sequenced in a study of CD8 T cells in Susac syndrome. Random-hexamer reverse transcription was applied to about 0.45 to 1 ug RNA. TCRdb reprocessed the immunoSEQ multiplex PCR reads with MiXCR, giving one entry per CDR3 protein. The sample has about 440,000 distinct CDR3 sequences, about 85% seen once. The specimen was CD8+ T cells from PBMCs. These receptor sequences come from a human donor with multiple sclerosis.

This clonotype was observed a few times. This chain's CDR3 is CASITFIGGGTEAFF. In DNA form, the CDR3 reads TGTGCCAGCATCACCTTTATCGGGGGCGGCACTGAAGCTTTCTTT. The chain joins TRBV6-1 to TRBJ1-1; possible D gene TRBD1, 6 bases. V lost 7 bases, J lost 4 bases, and 19 bases lay in between. Germline values: CDR1 MNHNS, CDR2 SASEGT. The CDR3 has 15 residues.

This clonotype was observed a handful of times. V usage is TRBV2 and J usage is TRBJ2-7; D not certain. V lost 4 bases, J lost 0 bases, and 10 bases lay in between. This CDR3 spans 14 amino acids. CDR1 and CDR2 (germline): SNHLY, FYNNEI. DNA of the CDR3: TGTGCCAGCAGTGTGGAAGGGAACTCCTACGAGCAGTACTTC. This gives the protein CASSVEGNSYEQYF.

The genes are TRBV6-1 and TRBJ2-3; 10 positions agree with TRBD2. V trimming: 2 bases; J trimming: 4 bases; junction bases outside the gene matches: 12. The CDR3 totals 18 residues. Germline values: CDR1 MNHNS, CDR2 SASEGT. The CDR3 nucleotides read TGTGCCAGCAGTGAATACAGCGGGAGGGCTCCAAATTCAGATACGCAGTATTTT. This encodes CASSEYSGRAPNSDTQYF.

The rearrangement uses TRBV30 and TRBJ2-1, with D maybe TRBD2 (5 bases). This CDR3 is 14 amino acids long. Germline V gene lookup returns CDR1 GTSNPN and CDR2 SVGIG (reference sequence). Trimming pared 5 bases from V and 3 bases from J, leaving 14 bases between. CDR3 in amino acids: CAWRPWSGYNEQFF. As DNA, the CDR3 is TGTGCCTGGCGCCCTTGGAGCGGCTACAATGAGCAGTTCTTC.

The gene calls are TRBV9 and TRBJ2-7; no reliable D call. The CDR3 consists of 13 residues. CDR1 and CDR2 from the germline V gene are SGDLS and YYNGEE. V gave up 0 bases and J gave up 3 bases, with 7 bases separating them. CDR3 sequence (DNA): TGTGCCAGCAGCGTAGCAACAGACTACGAGCAGTACTTC. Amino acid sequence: CASSVATDYEQYF.

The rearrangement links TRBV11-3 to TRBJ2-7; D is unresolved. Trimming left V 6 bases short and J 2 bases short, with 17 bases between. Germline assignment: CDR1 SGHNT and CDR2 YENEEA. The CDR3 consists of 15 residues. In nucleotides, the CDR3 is TGTGCCAGCAGTTTTATCAAAGTTTGGCCCTACGAGCAGTACTTC. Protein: CASSFIKVWPYEQYF. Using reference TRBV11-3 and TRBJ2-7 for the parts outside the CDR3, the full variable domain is EAGVVQSPRYKIIEKKQPVAFWCNPISGHNTLYWYLQNLGQGPELLIRYENEEAVDDSQLPKDRFSAERLKGVDSTLKIQPAELGDSAVYLCASSFIKVWPYEQYFGPGTRLTVT.

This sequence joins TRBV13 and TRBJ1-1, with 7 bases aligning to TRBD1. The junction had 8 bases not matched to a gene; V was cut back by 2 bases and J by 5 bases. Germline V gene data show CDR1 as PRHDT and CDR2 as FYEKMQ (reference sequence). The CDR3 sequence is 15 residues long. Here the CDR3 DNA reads TGTGCCAGCAGCTTAAGGGACAGTGGGTTGACTGAAGCTTTCTTT. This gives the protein CASSLRDSGLTEAFF.